The rows below give T cell receptor beta chains drawn from one sample of a study of T cells expressing NK-cell markers. TCRdb re-analyzed the 5' RACE reads; it lists each CDR3 protein once, without DNA. The sample totals 450,000 to 600,000 distinct CDR3 sequences. The sample taken for sequencing was blood T cells: a sorted CD56 or NKG2C T cell subset, CD4+ or CD8+ T cells, or bulk PBMC T cells (not recorded which). The receptors were gathered from a man between 18 and 35 years old in good health. Both conserved end residues are part of each CDR3. Each record gives: V gene, J gene, CDR3 protein.

TRBV11-2	TRBJ2-2	CASSYGSTPNTGELFF
TRBV12-3/TRBV12-4	TRBJ2-1	CASSLGLNYNEQFF
TRBV6-2/TRBV6-3	TRBJ2-2	CASSYSRLAGGIYANTGELFF
TRBV5-1	TRBJ2-3	CASSLESRGLAEDTQYF
TRBV11-2	TRBJ2-5	CASSLGPGVQETQYF
TRBV12-3/TRBV12-4	TRBJ1-1	CASSPKDRGHTEAFF
TRBV25-1	TRBJ2-3	CASSDEGQLDETQYF
TRBV5-1	TRBJ2-7	CASSLGGSRYEQYF
TRBV7-2	TRBJ1-2	CASSLKGTEVYYGYTF
TRBV6-2/TRBV6-3	TRBJ2-1	CASSRDYIRFF
TRBV20-1	TRBJ2-7	CSARDPLGKPYEQYF
TRBV5-1	TRBJ2-1	CASSLVGAERSSYNEQFF
TRBV6-1	TRBJ2-5	CASSTGGGVETQYF
TRBV7-9	TRBJ1-5	CASSSLDRGDQPQHF
TRBV6-2/TRBV6-3	TRBJ2-3	CASRSSGTSTDTQYF
TRBV2	TRBJ1-1	CASTVRGAGTEAFF
TRBV5-1	TRBJ1-5	CASSLDAGVEGQPQHF
TRBV5-5	TRBJ1-3	CASSPGPGGNTIYF
TRBV20-1	TRBJ2-3	CSARDHNDGGTDTQYF
TRBV14	TRBJ2-7	CASSPRSTGSEQYF
TRBV20-1	TRBJ2-5	CSARDRLAGNIETQYF
TRBV5-1	TRBJ2-3	CASGQDTSTDTQYF
TRBV7-2	TRBJ2-1	CASSLARGRVGEQFF
TRBV6-1	TRBJ2-7	CASSRSGTGGTYEQYF
TRBV14	TRBJ2-7	CASSQEDMWGYEQYF
TRBV11-3	TRBJ2-6	CASEGGAPGANVLTF
TRBV12-3/TRBV12-4	TRBJ2-1	CASSSPGGARNNEQFF
TRBV12-3/TRBV12-4	TRBJ1-5	CASSSPWGKKKSNQPQHF
TRBV5-1	TRBJ2-1	CASSWEGLAGGRQFF
TRBV20-1	TRBJ2-1	CSARNEGGLREQFF
TRBV5-1	TRBJ2-7	CASSTQGTREQYF
TRBV2	TRBJ2-3	CASSVFTSSSTDTQYF
TRBV6-6	TRBJ1-1	CASTQMNTEAFF
TRBV5-4	TRBJ2-3	CASSFSGRGLGSGTDTQYF
TRBV10-3	TRBJ2-5	CAIRRLAEETQYF
TRBV11-2	TRBJ2-1	CASRVAGVSNEQFF
TRBV27	TRBJ2-3	CASSPPDRGLKDTQYF
TRBV6-1	TRBJ2-1	CASSPGLAGVHSYNEQFF
TRBV29-1	TRBJ2-1	CSVGTSGSWMGNEQFF
TRBV12-3/TRBV12-4	TRBJ2-5	CASGVGETQYF
TRBV7-2	TRBJ2-1	CASSFAGSDRGLNEQFF
TRBV11-2	TRBJ2-1	CASSLLAGGTDEQFF
TRBV3-1	TRBJ2-5	CASSQVRGGTQYF
TRBV5-1	TRBJ2-3	CASRPGSSDTQYF
TRBV3-1	TRBJ2-7	CASSQDLYYEQYF
TRBV5-5	TRBJ1-3	CASSLVETGANTIYF
TRBV18	TRBJ2-6	CASSRRTGSGANVLTF
TRBV25-1	TRBJ2-4	CASSARYQQNIQYF
TRBV27	TRBJ2-1	CASSLSLAGSYNEQFF
TRBV11-1	TRBJ1-2	CASSGSGTGDGYTF
TRBV27	TRBJ2-4	CASSPNGGFAKNIQYF